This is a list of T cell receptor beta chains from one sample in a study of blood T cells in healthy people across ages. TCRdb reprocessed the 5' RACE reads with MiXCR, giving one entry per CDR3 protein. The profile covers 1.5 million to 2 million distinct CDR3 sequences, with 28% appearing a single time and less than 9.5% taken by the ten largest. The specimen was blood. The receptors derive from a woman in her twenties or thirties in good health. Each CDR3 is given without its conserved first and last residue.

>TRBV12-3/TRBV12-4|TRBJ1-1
VSSLGPLNTEAF
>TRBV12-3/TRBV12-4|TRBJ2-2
ASSSQGPSAGELF
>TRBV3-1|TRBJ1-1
ASSPSRGVNTEAF
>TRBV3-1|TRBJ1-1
ASSQVDSNTEAF
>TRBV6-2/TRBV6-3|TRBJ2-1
ASSYVGVSSNEQF
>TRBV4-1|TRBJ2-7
ASSQPLRTGAYEQY
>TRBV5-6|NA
ASSPRLAGLFYEQY
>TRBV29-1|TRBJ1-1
SVLEVNTEAF
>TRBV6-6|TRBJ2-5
ASSKTSGKETQY
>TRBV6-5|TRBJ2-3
ASGTGLAGLKQY
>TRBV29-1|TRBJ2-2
SVIRDGEELF
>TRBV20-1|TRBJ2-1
SARTSGGYSYNEQF
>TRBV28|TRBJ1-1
ASSLSGIGTGAF
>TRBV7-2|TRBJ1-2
ASSLVVGGTPGSGYT
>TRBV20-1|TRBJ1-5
SAAGQGGHQPQH
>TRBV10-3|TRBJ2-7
AIRGGTYEQY
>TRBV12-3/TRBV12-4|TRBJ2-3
ASSFTGSGDTQY
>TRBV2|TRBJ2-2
ASRPGTGIAGELF
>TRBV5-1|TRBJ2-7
ASSGPGQNEQY
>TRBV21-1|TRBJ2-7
ASSKVQREGQYEQY
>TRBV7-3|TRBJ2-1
ASSLTGVAGGSTYNEQF
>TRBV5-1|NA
ASSPGTASYNEQY
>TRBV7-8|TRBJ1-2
ASSLGTTGNGYT
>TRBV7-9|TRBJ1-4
ASSPSTVNSEKLF
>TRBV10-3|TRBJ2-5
AISTDRVPETQY
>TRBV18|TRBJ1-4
ASSPRVDREKLF
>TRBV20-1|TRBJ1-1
SAGGTGGAVALNTEAF
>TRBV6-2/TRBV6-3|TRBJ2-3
ASSRKMGLAVNTQY
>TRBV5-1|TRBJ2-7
ASSPGQWSSYEQY
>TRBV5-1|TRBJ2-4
ASSPGQALGVDIQY
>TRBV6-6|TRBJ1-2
ASSYPLAENYDYT
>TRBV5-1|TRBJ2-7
ASSLAPTGTNPYEQY
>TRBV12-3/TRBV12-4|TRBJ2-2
ASSYFDGGELF
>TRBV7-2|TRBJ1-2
ASSAQGRGYT
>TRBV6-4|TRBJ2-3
ASSDSLSSADTQY
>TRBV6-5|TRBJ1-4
ASSRNRGVTEKLF
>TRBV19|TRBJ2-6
ATAPGSGANVLT
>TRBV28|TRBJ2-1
ASSCQGPYNEQF
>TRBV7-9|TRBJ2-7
ASSLVACTEQY
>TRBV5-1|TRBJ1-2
ASSLAADGGGYT
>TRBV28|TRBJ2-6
ASSLWDLSGANVLT
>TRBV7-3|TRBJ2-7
ASSLTGTAIYEQY
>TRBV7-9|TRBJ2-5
ATQEETQY
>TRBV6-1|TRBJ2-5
ASSGRTGFQETQY
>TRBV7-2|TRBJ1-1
ASSARTGMNTEAF
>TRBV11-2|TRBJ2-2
ASRPPLGTDTGELF
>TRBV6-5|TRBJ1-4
ASSRRTTNEKLF
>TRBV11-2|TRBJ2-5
ASRPLAGGRQETQY
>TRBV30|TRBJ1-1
AWSRDRVLAEAF
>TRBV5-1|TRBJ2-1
ASSHQGQTHNEQF
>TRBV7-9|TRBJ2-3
ASSLRGRTSELLSTDTQY
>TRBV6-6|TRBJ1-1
ASSYQGGNTEAF
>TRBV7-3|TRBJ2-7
ASSSLAGDSYEQY
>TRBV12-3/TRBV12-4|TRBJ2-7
ASSSRTGDLKQY